This is a list of T cell receptor beta chains from one sample in a study of T cells in Graves' hyperthyroidism and ophthalmopathy. TCRdb reprocessed the multiplex PCR reads via MiXCR and lists one record per CDR3 protein. This table has nearly 750,000 distinct CDR3 sequences, 30% to 40% appearing once. The specimen sequenced was blood. The receptors shown here come from a woman in her forties with Graves' hyperthyroidism. CDR3s include the opening cysteine and the closing phenylalanine or tryptophan. D genes are given only for firm matches. Part of the rows lack a size; the others show once, few, many or a class for expanded clones.

D,size,length,V,J,CDR3,DNA
.,.,15,TRBV2,TRBJ1-2,CASSPPGDASYGYTF,TGTGCCAGCAGTCCTCCCGGGGACGCCAGCTATGGCTACACCTTC
.,.,13,TRBV30,TRBJ1-6,CAWSGDGDSPLHF,TGTGCCTGGAGTGGGGACGGAGATTCACCCCTCCACTTT
.,many,12,TRBV12-3/TRBV12-4,TRBJ1-2,CASSLVGQTYTF,TGTGCCAGCAGTTTAGTCGGACAGACCTACACCTTC
TRBD2,once,17,TRBV7-2,TRBJ2-7,CASSQSTRSGGLYEQYF,TGTGCCAGCAGCCAATCGACCCGGAGCGGGGGACTATACGAGCAGTACTTC
TRBD1,.,14,TRBV4-1,TRBJ1-2,CASSPDRGTYGYTF,TGCGCCAGCAGCCCGGACAGGGGGACCTATGGCTACACCTTC
.,.,14,TRBV14,TRBJ1-5,CASSPTGLREPQHF,TGTGCCAGCTCACCAACAGGGCTGAGGGAGCCCCAGCATTTT
.,many,12,TRBV7-2,TRBJ1-4,CASSLETEKLFF,TGTGCCAGCAGCTTAGAAACCGAAAAACTGTTTTTT
.,.,15,TRBV7-3,TRBJ2-7,CASSLVTGAYNEQYF,TGTGCCAGCAGCTTAGTCACAGGCGCCTACAATGAGCAGTACTTC
.,.,12,TRBV10-3,TRBJ2-3,CAISLDNDTQYF,TGTGCCATCAGCCTTGACAACGATACGCAGTATTTT
TRBD2,.,13,TRBV6-6,TRBJ2-5,CASSYGGDQPQYF,TGTGCCAGCAGTTACGGGGGGGATCAGCCCCAGTACTTC
.,many,12,TRBV12-3/TRBV12-4,TRBJ2-5,CASSLAAETQYF,TGTGCCAGCAGCTTAGCGGCGGAGACCCAGTACTTC
.,.,12,TRBV19,TRBJ1-5,CASTPGQQPQHF,TGTGCCAGTACCCCGGGGCAACAGCCCCAGCATTTT
.,many,15,TRBV5-1,TRBJ1-5,CASSLEGGTGQPQHF,TGCGCCAGCAGCTTGGAAGGAGGGACGGGACAGCCCCAGCATTTT
.,.,14,TRBV4-3,TRBJ1-2,CASSQVRAAYGYTF,TGCGCCAGCAGCCAAGTTCGGGCCGCCTATGGCTACACCTTC
.,.,16,TRBV20-1,TRBJ2-5,CSASSGAGAGKETQYF,TGCAGTGCTTCATCTGGCGCTGGGGCGGGGAAAGAGACCCAGTACTTC
.,few,13,TRBV29-1,TRBJ1-4,CSVEVRTGEKLFF,TGCAGCGTTGAAGTAAGGACGGGAGAAAAACTGTTTTTT
TRBD1,few,16,TRBV7-2,TRBJ1-5,CASSLFPGQGNQPQHF,TGTGCCAGCAGCCTTTTTCCCGGACAGGGAAATCAGCCCCAGCATTTT
.,many,12,TRBV24-1,TRBJ2-7,CATSDSTGEQYF,TGTGCCACCTCGGACTCTACGGGGGAGCAGTACTTC
.,many,11,TRBV20-1,TRBJ1-1,CSAPRQPEAFF,TGCAGTGCTCCTCGACAGCCTGAAGCTTTCTTT
TRBD1,.,17,TRBV25-1,TRBJ2-7,CASSQDLFGQGAYEQYF,TGTGCCAGCAGCCAAGATCTGTTCGGACAGGGGGCCTACGAGCAGTACTTC
.,.,14,TRBV15,TRBJ2-5,CATSRGGRGQPQYF,TGTGCCACCAGCAGAGGGGGGAGAGGACAGCCCCAGTACTTC
.,.,13,TRBV5-4,TRBJ1-2,CASSDTTHNGYTF,TGTGCCAGCAGCGACACCACTCACAATGGCTACACCTTC
.,many,14,TRBV25-1,TRBJ2-5,CASSVGGARETQYF,TGTGCCAGCAGTGTAGGCGGGGCCCGGGAGACCCAGTACTTC
.,many,11,TRBV2,TRBJ1-6,CASSVGSPLHF,TGTGCCAGCAGTGTGGGTTCACCCCTCCACTTT
.,few,16,TRBV5-1,TRBJ2-7,CASSAEDSVPPYEQYF,TGCGCCAGCAGCGCAGAAGACAGCGTCCCCCCCTACGAGCAGTACTTC
TRBD1,.,15,TRBV10-3,TRBJ1-2,CAISRDSLANYGYTF,TGTGCCATCAGTCGGGACAGTTTAGCCAACTATGGCTACACCTTC
.,.,15,TRBV25-1,TRBJ2-2,CASSLRGRNTGELFF,TGTGCCAGCAGTTTACGGGGGAGAAACACCGGGGAGCTGTTTTTT
TRBD2,few,17,TRBV6-5,TRBJ2-7,CASSYSSVGLASYEQYF,TGTGCCAGCAGTTACTCGAGCGTGGGACTAGCTTCGTACGAGCAGTACTTC
.,.,13,TRBV27,TRBJ2-5,CASSSLGEGTQYF,TGTGCCAGCAGTTCATTAGGGGAAGGGACCCAGTACTTC
TRBD1,many,16,TRBV7-8,TRBJ1-5,CASSFGRGLRYQPQHF,TGTGCCAGCAGCTTTGGCAGGGGGCTTAGATACCAGCCCCAGCATTTT
TRBD2,.,13,TRBV25-1,TRBJ2-1,CASNGRWVNEQFF,TGTGCCAGCAACGGGAGGTGGGTCAATGAGCAGTTCTTC
.,many,13,TRBV6-4,TRBJ1-2,CASSPKTDYGYTF,TGTGCCAGCAGCCCTAAGACGGACTATGGCTACACCTTC
.,many,12,TRBV10-3,TRBJ1-2,CAISEENYGYTF,TGTGCCATCAGTGAGGAGAACTATGGCTACACCTTC
.,many,13,TRBV27,TRBJ1-5,CASSAGSFQPQHF,TGTGCCAGCAGCGCAGGGTCCTTTCAGCCCCAGCATTTT
TRBD1,few,13,TRBV6-1,TRBJ2-7,CASPGQGLYEQYF,TGTGCCAGCCCGGGACAGGGCCTTTACGAGCAGTACTTC